This T cell receptor beta chain is drawn from a study of T cell repertoires in cytomegalovirus infection. Study-wide results and caveats: The ex vivo response was dominated by HLA-C-restricted CMV-specific TCR beta clonotypes.

For this clonotype: The antigen is not known.

TCRdb re-derived calls from the reads in MiXCR, one entry per CDR3 protein. The table lists roughly 230,000 distinct CDR3 sequences, 17% of them singletons. Germline V gene sequence: CDR1 SGHNT, CDR2 YYREEE (reference sequence). This CDR3 is 16 amino acids long. V trimming: 0 bases; J trimming: 7 bases; junction bases outside the gene matches: 5. This TCR was recovered from a human donor in good health (CMV status not recorded). Some clones in this sample may be carry-over from other donors' samples. Sequenced material: CD8+ T cells from PBMCs. The chain joins TRBV5-4 to TRBJ2-1; 12 bases align to TRBD2. DNA of the CDR3: TGTGCCAGCAGCTTGGAACTAGCGGGGGGCTCGAATGAGCAGTTCTTC. As protein: CASSLELAGGSNEQFF.